The 21 T cell receptor beta chains listed next were all sequenced from one sample in a study of T cell repertoires in cytomegalovirus infection. Their antigen targets remain unknown. TCRdb processed the reads anew with MiXCR; each CDR3 protein has one entry. Among about 920,000 distinct CDR3 sequences listed, roughly 30% were seen once. The sequencing used cultured CD8+ T cells from PBMCs, collected from culture after CMV antigen stimulation. The receptor source for this set is a human donor in good health (CMV status not recorded). Some clones in this sample may be carry-over from other donors' samples.

This clonotype has a handful of counts. The CDR3 region is CASSQVAGGPNGNEQFF. The CDR3 DNA is TGTGCCAGCAGCCAAGTAGCGGGGGGGCCTAATGGCAATGAGCAGTTCTTC. The rearrangement uses TRBV14 and TRBJ2-1; TRBD2 matches at 11 bases. There are 17 residues in the CDR3. J was trimmed by 6 bases and V by 1 base; bases with no gene match: 8. Germline V gene data show CDR1 as SGHDN and CDR2 as FVKESK. Combining the CDR3 with reference TRBV14 and TRBJ2-1 gives the whole variable domain EAGVTQFPSHSVIEKGQTVTLRCDPISGHDNLYWYRRVMGKEIKFLLHFVKESKQDESGMPNNRFLAERTGGTYSTLKVQPAELEDSGVYFCASSQVAGGPNGNEQFFGPGTRLTVL.

On this clonotype: One junction end does not reproduce the germline sequence, and a read error may be involved. The rearrangement uses TRBV4-1 and TRBJ2-3; a weak D match, TRBD1 (6 bases). CDR3 length: 15 amino acids. Germline lookup yields CDR1 MGHRA and CDR2 YSYEKL. In DNA form, the CDR3 reads TGTGCCAGCAGCCTCGCGAGACAGGGCACAGATACGCAGTATTTT. Protein: CASSLARQGTDTQYF.

The chain employs TRBV5-6 and TRBJ1-5; unclear D gene. V was cut by 1 base and J by 7 bases, with 9 bases left in between. CDR1 is SGHDT and CDR2 is YYEEEE in the germline V gene. The CDR3 is 13 amino acids. This CDR3 reads CASSLSPQQPQHF. The CDR3 coding sequence is TGTGCCAGCAGCTTGTCCCCCCAACAGCCCCAGCATTTT.

Here the CDR3 DNA reads TGTGCCAGCAGCGTAGGGGCCGGGCGGGAGCAGTTCTTC. This encodes CASSVGAGREQFF. The V and J genes are TRBV9 and TRBJ2-1; no clear D gene. CDR3 length: 13 residues. V lost 0 bases, J lost 10 bases, and 11 bases lay in between. CDR1 SGDLS and CDR2 YYNGEE come from the germline V gene.

The rearrangement uses TRBV4-1 and TRBJ2-1, with no clear D. The CDR3 contains 13 residues. Between the trimmed V and J ends, which lost 2 bases and 6 bases, there was a span of 8 bases. Germline CDR1 reads MGHRA; CDR2 reads YSYEKL. CDR3 amino acids: CASSQRTGNEQFF. CDR3 DNA: TGCGCCAGCAGCCAAAGGACGGGCAATGAGCAGTTCTTC.

The chain uses TRBV2 and TRBJ1-3; 7 bases are a match to TRBD1. The CDR3 runs 16 residues. Germline values: CDR1 SNHLY, CDR2 FYNNEI. The junction had 11 bases not matched to a gene; V was cut back by 9 bases and J by 0 bases. The CDR3, as DNA: TGTGCCAGGGCCCACCCGGGGACAGACTCTGGAAACACCATATATTTT. Protein product: CARAHPGTDSGNTIYF.

The V gene is TRBV6-1, the J gene TRBJ1-5; no firm D call. The CDR3 has 15 residues. The germline V and J ends were trimmed by 0 bases and 4 bases, with 10 bases remaining between them. Germline V lookup: CDR1 MNHNS, CDR2 SASEGT. The CDR3 here is CASSEARGPNQPQHF. CDR3 DNA sequence: TGTGCCAGCAGTGAAGCGCGCGGGCCAAATCAGCCCCAGCATTTT.

The chain carries TRBV19 and TRBJ1-5, with D possibly TRBD1 on 5 matching bases. The CDR3 has 13 amino acids. Germline V lookup: CDR1 LNHDA, CDR2 SQIVND (reference sequence). Trimming stripped 6 bases from V and 7 bases from J, with 13 bases between. CDR3 DNA: TGTGCCAGTAGGGGGGAATTTAGGCAGCCCCAGCATTTT. This translates into CASRGEFRQPQHF.

The V and J genes are TRBV27 and TRBJ1-2; possible D gene TRBD1, 5 bases. Trimming pared 3 bases from V and 3 bases from J, leaving 11 bases between. Germline CDR1 is MNHEY and CDR2 is SMNVEV (reference sequence). The CDR3 runs to 14 residues. CDR3 protein: CASSFNGADYGYTF. The DNA of the CDR3 is TGTGCCAGCAGTTTCAACGGGGCGGACTATGGCTACACCTTC.

This clonotype appeared a few times. V and J are TRBV4-3 and TRBJ2-2, with TRBD1 as a possible D gene (6 bases). The germline gives CDR1 LGHNA, CDR2 YSLEER. The CDR3 length is 16 residues. V was cut by 1 base and J by 1 base, with 10 bases left in between. The CDR3 spells CASSQAGTLNTGELFF. CDR3 DNA sequence: TGCGCCAGCAGCCAAGCCGGGACATTGAACACCGGGGAGCTGTTTTTT.

This clonotype was counted only a few times. The chain couples TRBV12-3 or TRBV12-4 to TRBJ1-1; 9 bases align to TRBD1. The CDR3 is made up of 15 amino acids. V was pared by 3 bases and J by 5 bases, with 7 bases of the junction left unmatched. CDR3 sequence reads: CASSFPGTGRTEAFF. The CDR3 nucleotides are TGTGCCAGCAGTTTCCCCGGGACAGGGAGGACTGAAGCTTTCTTT.

This clonotype was detected ten times or more. The rearrangement uses TRBV7-2 and TRBJ2-3; D perhaps matches TRBD2 (7 bases). The CDR3 spans 15 residues. From germline, CDR1 is SGHTA and CDR2 FQGNSA. V was clipped by 1 base and J by 5 bases, with 13 bases between them. The CDR3 bases are TGTGCCAGCAGCTTAGAAGAGGGGGGGGAAGATACGCAGTATTTT. Amino acid sequence: CASSLEEGGEDTQYF.

J is TRBJ2-2 and V is TRBV4-2; 13 bases match TRBD2. This CDR3 contains 17 residues. Germline V gene lookup returns CDR1 LGHNA and CDR2 YNFKEQ. Losses at the gene ends were 3 bases for V and 3 bases for J; bases not matched to a gene: 4. CDR3 region: CASSHTSGGVDTGELFF. The CDR3, as DNA: TGTGCCAGCAGCCATACTAGCGGGGGGGTCGACACCGGGGAGCTGTTTTTT.

This clonotype was observed a few times. This chain links TRBV7-9 with TRBJ2-7, with D unclear. Trimming cost V 5 bases and J 3 bases, with 14 bases left between them. This CDR3 contains 14 residues. CDR1 is SEHNR, CDR2 FQNEAQ, per germline (reference sequence). The CDR3 here is CASSAPGRSYEQYV. The CDR3 nucleotides are TGTGCCAGCAGCGCCCCCGGACGGAGCTACGAGCAGTACGTC.

This clonotype was detected a few times. The chain links TRBV11-2 to TRBJ2-7, with 7 bases fitting TRBD1. CDR1 SGHAT and CDR2 FQNNGV come from the germline V gene. The CDR3 has 18 residues. V lost 4 bases, J lost 0 bases, and 15 bases stayed unmatched. CDR3 DNA: TGTGCCAGCAGCTACCTCCCGGGACAGCGGTTAAGCTCCTACGAGCAGTACTTC. This encodes CASSYLPGQRLSSYEQYF.

This clonotype was seen more than once but under ten times. The rearrangement joins TRBV11-3 to TRBJ2-1; D is uncertain. The CDR3 covers 13 residues. Trimming left V 4 bases short and J 6 bases short, with 10 bases between. Per the germline V gene, CDR1 is SGHNT and CDR2 is YENEEA. This CDR3 reads CASSSLVANEQFF. In DNA form, the CDR3 reads TGTGCCAGCAGCTCCCTAGTAGCCAATGAGCAGTTCTTC. The full variable domain, rest sourced from reference TRBV11-3 and TRBJ2-1, is EAGVVQSPRYKIIEKKQPVAFWCNPISGHNTLYWYLQNLGQGPELLIRYENEEAVDDSQLPKDRFSAERLKGVDSTLKIQPAELGDSAVYLCASSSLVANEQFFGPGTRLTVL.

The chain employs TRBV7-2 and TRBJ2-2; 9 nucleotides agree with TRBD1. Per the germline V gene, CDR1 is SGHTA and CDR2 is FQGNSA. The length of the CDR3 is 18 residues. V dropped 4 bases and J dropped 7; count of bases not matched to a gene: 16. The CDR3 region is CASSSPGQGPKVGGELFF. The DNA for the CDR3 is TGTGCCAGCAGCTCCCCCGGACAGGGGCCCAAAGTGGGCGGGGAGCTGTTTTTT.

Details on this clonotype: This may stem from a read error, because a much larger clone lies one nucleotide away. This chain links TRBV28 with TRBJ2-7; TRBD1 might be the D (5 bases). The CDR3 length is 13 residues. CDR1 is MDHEN, CDR2 SYDVKM, per germline. The V end was cut by 0 bases, the J end by 6 bases, with 9 bases between. In DNA, the CDR3 is TGTGCCAGCAGTTTATGGGACATGGCCGAGCAGTACGTC. The encoded protein is CASSLWDMAEQYV.

The chain uses TRBV6-1 and TRBJ2-3; D is unclear. The V gene's germline CDR1 is MNHNS and CDR2 SASEGT. Trimming shortened V by 2 bases and J by 0 bases, and 6 bases separated the two germline ends. The length of the CDR3 is 14 residues. CDR3 loop: CASSEFDSTDTQYF. The CDR3 bases are TGTGCCAGCAGTGAATTCGACAGCACAGATACGCAGTATTTT.

V usage is TRBV15 and J usage is TRBJ1-2; D perhaps matches TRBD1 (5 bases). The V gene's germline CDR1 is LNHNV and CDR2 YYDKDF (reference sequence). V lost 7 bases, J lost 3 bases, and 12 bases lay in between. This CDR3 region has 13 residues. For the CDR3, the DNA is TGTGCCACCAAGGGCAGGGCCCACTATGGCTACACCTTC. Its protein product is CATKGRAHYGYTF.

The genes are TRBV6-5 and TRBJ2-2; TRBD1 might be the D (6 bases). Germline V CDR1 and CDR2: MNHEY, SVGAGI. CDR3 length: 16 residues. V was shortened by 5 bases and J by 2 bases, with 15 bases between the two germline ends. The CDR3 region has the DNA TGTGCCAGCAGTCCCGGACAGTCGGATAACACCGGGGAGCTGTTTTTT. This gives the protein CASSPGQSDNTGELFF.